This TCR beta chain emerged from a study of identical twins. It was template switching that added a universal primer site, and there were unique molecular identifiers on the cDNA. TCRdb re-derived calls from the 5' RACE reads in MiXCR, one entry per CDR3 protein. The sample holds about 530,000 distinct CDR3 sequences; 12% to 15% are singletons and the top ten take roughly 0.4%. This CDR3 has 15 amino acids. Germline loops: CDR1 SGHRS, CDR2 YFSETQ. V was cut by 3 bases and J by 3 bases, with 15 bases left in between. This clonotype showed up just once. Its antigen is unknown. Study-wide findings and caveats: Invariant populations such as MAIT and iNKT cells could partly muddle zero-insertion analyses.

This sample was shared with a second study, whose subject was yellow fever vaccine responses in identical twins.

The sample comprised CD4+ T cells sorted from blood. This chain connects TRBV5-1 to TRBJ1-2; D possibly corresponds to TRBD1 (5 bases). This clonotype originated in a woman between 18 and 29 years old in good health. The CDR3 here is CASSSGGSQYYGYTF. The CDR3 DNA sequence: TGCGCCAGCAGCTCGGGGGGGAGTCAGTACTATGGCTACACCTTC.